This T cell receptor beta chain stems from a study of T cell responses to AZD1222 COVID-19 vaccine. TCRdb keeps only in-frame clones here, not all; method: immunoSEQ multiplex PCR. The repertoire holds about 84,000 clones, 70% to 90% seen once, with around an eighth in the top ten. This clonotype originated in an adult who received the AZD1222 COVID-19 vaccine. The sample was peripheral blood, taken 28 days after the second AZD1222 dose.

CDR3 sequence (DNA): TGTGCCAGCAGCCCAGGGACGAACTTGGGGGGCAATCAGCCCCAGCATTTT. Its protein is CASSPGTNLGGNQPQHF. This sequence joins TRBV4-2 and TRBJ1-5; TRBD1 is a possible D gene (5 bases). Trimming shortened V by 4 bases and J by 2 bases, and 18 bases separated the two germline ends. This CDR3 is built from 17 residues. Germline V gene sequence: CDR1 LGHNA, CDR2 YNFKEQ.